These T cell receptor beta chains were read from a single sample in a study of blood T cell repertoires in COVID-19. Using immunoSEQ multiplex PCR, the repertoire was profiled, and TCRdb retains in-frame clones only, with some absent. The table includes approximately 290,000 clones, about 90% detected once. The material sequenced was PBMCs or T cells enriched from blood (not recorded which). The receptors shown here come from a woman younger than 35 with acute COVID-19. The conserved cysteine and the conserved F or W are not part of the CDR3 here. Fields, in order: V gene, J gene, D gene, CDR3 protein. D genes are given only for firm matches.

v_gene: TRBV12-3/TRBV12-4; j_gene: TRBJ1-2; d_gene: .; CDR3aa: ASSLWSRGYT
v_gene: TRBV27; j_gene: TRBJ2-1; d_gene: TRBD1; CDR3aa: ASHRQGYYNEQF
v_gene: TRBV18; j_gene: TRBJ1-1; d_gene: .; CDR3aa: ASSPMNTEAF
v_gene: TRBV11-3; j_gene: TRBJ1-2; d_gene: .; CDR3aa: ASSSSLLAQGMYGYT
v_gene: TRBV9; j_gene: TRBJ1-5; d_gene: .; CDR3aa: ASSPRDSNQPQH
v_gene: TRBV6-5; j_gene: TRBJ1-2; d_gene: TRBD1; CDR3aa: ASSRDRVKGGYT
v_gene: TRBV27; j_gene: TRBJ2-7; d_gene: .; CDR3aa: ASSPGLRYEQY
v_gene: TRBV7-3; j_gene: TRBJ2-4; d_gene: .; CDR3aa: ASSLGSGSIQY
v_gene: TRBV7-9; j_gene: TRBJ1-3; d_gene: .; CDR3aa: ASSPRTDGNTIY
v_gene: TRBV12-3/TRBV12-4; j_gene: TRBJ1-2; d_gene: TRBD1; CDR3aa: ASRGQGLDGYT
v_gene: TRBV5-1; j_gene: TRBJ2-2; d_gene: .; CDR3aa: ASSPQGNTGELF
v_gene: TRBV7-2; j_gene: TRBJ2-7; d_gene: TRBD1; CDR3aa: ASRGQVSYEQY
v_gene: TRBV7-3; j_gene: TRBJ1-5; d_gene: .; CDR3aa: ASPNGGPFHYSNQPQH
v_gene: TRBV27; j_gene: TRBJ2-6; d_gene: .; CDR3aa: ASSLLMRTKGAGANVLT
v_gene: TRBV1; j_gene: TRBJ2-2; d_gene: .; CDR3aa: TSSPRGLGGELF
v_gene: TRBV10-3; j_gene: TRBJ2-7; d_gene: .; CDR3aa: AISEYSYEQY
v_gene: TRBV7-3; j_gene: TRBJ2-1; d_gene: .; CDR3aa: ASSKALEGEQF
v_gene: TRBV6-5; j_gene: TRBJ1-3; d_gene: TRBD1; CDR3aa: ASSPDRGGNTIY
v_gene: TRBV30; j_gene: TRBJ1-2; d_gene: .; CDR3aa: AWSLGVNYGYT
v_gene: TRBV28; j_gene: TRBJ2-2; d_gene: .; CDR3aa: ASSSPRRNTGELF
v_gene: TRBV7-9; j_gene: TRBJ1-4; d_gene: .; CDR3aa: ASSLIGGANEKLF
v_gene: TRBV21-1; j_gene: TRBJ1-5; d_gene: .; CDR3aa: ASSKGGGQKNQPQH
v_gene: TRBV6-5; j_gene: TRBJ1-5; d_gene: TRBD1; CDR3aa: ASSLGQLGVNQPQH
v_gene: TRBV30; j_gene: TRBJ2-2; d_gene: .; CDR3aa: AWGIQGTGELF
v_gene: TRBV27; j_gene: TRBJ1-4; d_gene: .; CDR3aa: ASSKQNEKLF
v_gene: TRBV28; j_gene: TRBJ1-2; d_gene: TRBD1; CDR3aa: ASSTQGAGGYT
v_gene: TRBV28; j_gene: TRBJ1-4; d_gene: .; CDR3aa: ASSFPDSRREKLF
v_gene: TRBV27; j_gene: TRBJ2-1; d_gene: TRBD1; CDR3aa: ASSPLSGTGKSEQF
v_gene: TRBV9; j_gene: TRBJ1-3; d_gene: TRBD1; CDR3aa: ASSDNPGQLPSGNTIY